These 26 T cell receptor beta chains came from one sample sequenced in a study of T cells after posttransplantation cyclophosphamide. Clones were read by immunoSEQ multiplex PCR, and TCRdb kept only the in-frame ones, dropping some. The sample presents several thousand clones, none singletons. A marrow graft followed busulfan-fludarabine conditioning, with cyclophosphamide on days +3 and +4. The sample was PBMCs, taken after allogeneic stem cell transplant with posttransplant cyclophosphamide. The origin of the receptors is a young adult male patient who received an allogeneic stem cell transplant from an unrelated donor, was CMV-positive, and had acute and chronic GVHD. The graft donor may be the source of some T cells.

This clone was recorded many times. The chain's CDR3 is CASSNRGPAGIWSPLHF. As DNA, the CDR3 is TGTGCCAGCAGCAACCGAGGTCCCGCTGGTATTTGGTCACCCCTCCACTTT. V usage is TRBV2 and J usage is TRBJ1-6; D uncertain. CDR3 length: 17 amino acids. CDR1 and CDR2 from the germline V gene are SNHLY and FYNNEI. The ends were cut back, 6 bases at V and 10 bases at J, with 25 bases in the middle.

Many counts were recorded for this clone. The chain employs TRBV6-6 and TRBJ2-1; D gene uncertain. The CDR3 runs 16 residues. CDR1 MNHNY and CDR2 SVGAGI come from the germline V gene (reference sequence). Trimming pared 5 bases from V and 0 bases from J, leaving 14 bases between. CDR3 residues: CASSTRLESSYNEQFF. CDR3 DNA sequence: TGTGCCAGCAGTACCCGGCTGGAGAGCTCCTACAATGAGCAGTTCTTC.

This clone has at least ten counts. The rearrangement joins TRBV4-2 to TRBJ1-2, with D perhaps TRBD1 (5 bases). Germline lookup yields CDR1 LGHNA and CDR2 YNFKEQ. Trimming cost V 2 bases and J 4 bases, with 17 bases left between them. The CDR3 runs 16 residues. The CDR3 spells CASSQRSQGSFYGYTF. Here the CDR3 DNA reads TGTGCCAGCAGCCAACGCTCCCAGGGTTCTTTCTATGGCTACACCTTC.

By proportion, this clone is large. V is TRBV5-8 and J is TRBJ1-5, with D possibly being TRBD1 (5 bases). Trimming took 0 bases from V and 5 from J, leaving 21 bases between them. This CDR3 spans 18 amino acids. CDR1 is SGHTS and CDR2 is YDEGEE in the germline V gene. CDR3 sequence reads: CASSLGWSIGGTDQPQHF. The CDR3 DNA reads TGTGCCAGCAGCTTGGGTTGGTCGATCGGGGGGACGGATCAGCCCCAGCATTTT. The entire variable domain, with the rest obtained from reference TRBV5-8 and TRBJ1-5, is as follows: EAGVTQSPTHLIKTRGQQATLRCSPISGHTSVYWYQQALGLGLQFLLWYDEGEERNRGNFPPRFSGRQFPNYSSELNVNALELEDSALYLCASSLGWSIGGTDQPQHFGDGTRLSIL.

This clone was observed at least ten times. V usage is TRBV7-2 and J usage is TRBJ1-5, with D hard to call. CDR3 length: 13 amino acids. Germline lookup yields CDR1 SGHTA and CDR2 FQGNSA. The V gene lost 1 base and the J gene lost 7 bases, with 8 bases spanning the gap. CDR3: CASSLDPGQPQHF. CDR3 DNA sequence: TGTGCCAGCAGCTTAGATCCCGGGCAGCCCCAGCATTTT. Full variable domain (rest looked up from reference TRBV7-2 and TRBJ1-5): GAGVSQSPSNKVTEKGKDVELRCDPISGHTALYWYRQSLGQGLEFLIYFQGNSAPDKSGLPSDRFSAERTGGSVSTLTIQRTQQEDSAVYLCASSLDPGQPQHFGDGTRLSIL.

This clone is categorized as medium-sized (0.01 to 0.1%). The chain employs TRBV5-1 and TRBJ1-4; 7 bases agree with TRBD1. The CDR3 is made up of 14 amino acids. The ends lost 3 bases at V and 6 bases at J; junction bases unmatched: 5. Per germline, CDR1 SGHRS and CDR2 YFSETQ. DNA of the CDR3: TGCGCCAGCAGCTACTCCGGGACAGATGAAAAACTGTTTTTT. Its translation: CASSYSGTDEKLFF.

Many counts were recorded for this clone. A read error may produce the germline difference seen at one junction end. The chain employs TRBV11-3 and TRBJ1-6; 8 bases align to TRBD1. CDR3 length: 14 amino acids. From germline, CDR1 is SGHNT and CDR2 YENEEA. The CDR3 nucleotides are TGTGCCAGCAGTTTAGGCGGACAGGGTTCACCCCTCCACTTT. This translates into CASSLGGQGSPLHF. Supplemented by reference TRBV11-3 and TRBJ1-6, the full variable domain reads EAGVVQSPRYKIIEKKQPVAFWCNPISGHNTLYWYLQNLGQGPELLIRYENEEAVDDSQLPKDRFSAERLKGVDSTLKIQPAELGDSAVYLCASSLGGQGSPLHFGNGTRLTVT.

This clone showed up many times. This chain uses TRBV7-2 with TRBJ2-3, with D unclear. CDR3 size: 12 residues. V was clipped by 1 base and J by 5 bases, with 4 bases between them. Per germline, CDR1 SGHTA and CDR2 FQGNSA. The CDR3 DNA follows: TGTGCCAGCAGCTTAGTCAGAGATACGCAGTATTTT. Encoded protein: CASSLVRDTQYF.

Within the sample, this clone is medium-sized (0.01 to 0.1%). V and J are TRBV6-6 and TRBJ2-2; the D gene is possibly TRBD1 (5 bases). In germline, CDR1 is MNHNY, CDR2 SVGAGI (reference sequence). V lost 4 bases and J 4 bases, leaving 7 bases between the germline ends. The length of the CDR3 is 13 residues. In nucleotides, the CDR3 is TGTGCCAGCAGTTCAGGGTTCACCGGGGAGCTGTTTTTT. It encodes CASSSGFTGELFF.

This clone was observed at least ten times. V is TRBV28 and J is TRBJ1-5; D ambiguous. Germline-derived CDR1 and CDR2 are MDHEN and SYDVKM. The CDR3 is 15 amino acids. V lost 5 bases, J lost 7 bases, and 18 bases lay in between. The CDR3 sequence is CASSLRSGGSQPQHF. The CDR3 DNA follows: TGTGCCAGCAGTCTCCGGTCGGGAGGGAGCCAGCCCCAGCATTTT.

There are many counts of this clone. CDR3 bases: TGTGCCAGCAGCTTAACTAGTACCTCTGAGCAGTTCTTC. Translating gives CASSLTSTSEQFF. The chain employs TRBV7-2 and TRBJ2-1, with D possibly being TRBD2 (5 bases). The CDR3 contains 13 residues. Looked up from germline, CDR1 is SGHTA and CDR2 is FQGNSA. The ends were cut back, 2 bases at V and 9 bases at J, with 11 bases in the middle.

This clone was picked up many times. CDR3 residues: CASSYLGGGEDGYTF. For the CDR3, the DNA is TGTGCCAGCAGTTACTTAGGCGGGGGGGAGGATGGCTACACCTTC. The genes are TRBV6-5 and TRBJ1-2; D might be TRBD1 (5 bases). Germline V CDR1 and CDR2: MNHEY, SVGAGI. This CDR3 has 15 amino acids. With 1 base removed from V and 6 bases from J, the gap between germline ends came to 15 bases.

This clone came up many times. The gene calls are TRBV9 and TRBJ2-5; possible D gene TRBD2, 6 bases. Trimming stripped 4 bases from V and 7 bases from J, with 14 bases between. This CDR3 has 13 residues. Germline V lookup: CDR1 SGDLS, CDR2 YYNGEE. The CDR3 reads CASSPAGRPTQYF. CDR3 sequence (DNA): TGTGCCAGCAGCCCGGCGGGGAGACCGACCCAGTACTTC. Full variable domain (remainder filled in from reference TRBV9 and TRBJ2-5): DSGVTQTPKHLITATGQRVTLRCSPRSGDLSVYWYQQSLDQGLQFLIQYYNGEERAKGNILERFSAQQFPDLHSELNLSSLELGDSALYFCASSPAGRPTQYFGPGTRLLVL.

This clone has a handful of counts. V is TRBV9 and J is TRBJ2-7, with 7 bases that match TRBD2. CDR3 length equals 16 residues. Looked up from germline, CDR1 is SGDLS and CDR2 is YYNGEE. CDR3 protein: CASGVGGRESSYEQYV. The CDR3 DNA is TGTGCCAGCGGCGTAGGAGGGCGGGAGAGCTCCTACGAGCAGTACGTC.

This chain connects TRBV5-1 to TRBJ2-5; perhaps TRBD1 as D (5 bases). Germline assignment: CDR1 SGHRS and CDR2 YFSETQ. Deletions cut 5 bases from V and 2 bases from J, with 10 bases between. This CDR3 is 13 amino acids long. The CDR3 coding sequence is TGCGCCAGCAGTAACGCAGGGCAAGAGACCCAGTACTTC. Translation: CASSNAGQETQYF.

This clone is labeled as medium-sized. The chain carries TRBV5-6 and TRBJ1-4, with 7 bases fitting TRBD1. CDR3 length: 16 amino acids. The germline gives CDR1 SGHDT, CDR2 YYEEEE. J was trimmed by 12 bases and V by 5 bases; bases with no gene match: 19. The CDR3 DNA sequence: TGTGCCAGCAGTCACACCGGGACAGCTCCCTTAGGGGAACTGTTTTTT. Protein product: CASSHTGTAPLGELFF.

Ten or more counts support this clone. The chain is built from TRBV6-5 and TRBJ1-1; no reliable D call. Trimming cost V 2 bases and J 2 bases, with 9 bases left between them. Looked up from germline, CDR1 is MNHEY and CDR2 is SVGAGI. The length of the CDR3 is 14 residues. CDR3 coding DNA: TGTGCCAGCAGTTACCAGGCCAGTAACACTGAAGCTTTCTTT. Encoded protein: CASSYQASNTEAFF.

The chain's CDR3 is CASSLEQYGYTF. The CDR3 DNA is TGTGCCAGCAGCTTAGAACAGTATGGCTACACCTTC. The chain links TRBV7-9 to TRBJ1-2; D ambiguous. V lost 1 base to trimming and J lost 5 bases, with 5 bases between them. The CDR3 length is 12 residues. Germline V gene lookup returns CDR1 SEHNR and CDR2 FQNEAQ (reference sequence).

This clone was seen at least ten times. The chain employs TRBV14 and TRBJ1-4; D call uncertain. V lost 4 bases, J lost 1 base, and 13 bases lay in between. CDR1 and CDR2 (germline): SGHDN, FVKESK. This CDR3 has 16 amino acids. CDR3 coding DNA: TGTGCCAGCAGCCTTCTGGGCATTGGAACTAATGAAAAACTGTTTTTT. It specifies CASSLLGIGTNEKLFF.

At least ten counts were recorded for this clone. V usage is TRBV27 and J usage is TRBJ1-1; TRBD1 aligns across 7 bases. This CDR3 contains 13 residues. Germline CDR1 reads MNHEY; CDR2 reads SMNVEV (reference sequence). V dropped 6 bases and J dropped 4; count of bases not matched to a gene: 5. The CDR3 spells CASSERQGTEAFF. The CDR3 DNA follows: TGTGCCAGCAGCGAGCGACAGGGCACTGAAGCTTTCTTT.

This clone was detected ten times or more. The chain uses TRBV19 and TRBJ1-5, with D possibly being TRBD1 (6 bases). Germline-derived CDR1 and CDR2 are LNHDA and SQIVND (reference sequence). This CDR3 has 14 amino acids. With 2 bases removed from V and 6 bases from J, the gap between germline ends came to 11 bases. The chain's CDR3 is CASSIRGGAQPQHF. CDR3 in DNA: TGTGCCAGTAGTATAAGGGGGGGGGCTCAGCCCCAGCATTTT.

There are many counts of this clone. V usage is TRBV5-6 and J usage is TRBJ1-5; TRBD1 matches at 7 bases. The CDR3 length is 15 residues. J gave up 5 bases and V 1 base, and 6 bases lay outside the gene matches. Looked up from germline, CDR1 is SGHDT and CDR2 is YYEEEE. The CDR3 DNA follows: TGTGCCAGCAGCTTGTGGGACAGAGGAGATCAGCCCCAGCATTTT. It translates to CASSLWDRGDQPQHF.

The sample holds many counts of this clone. The V gene is TRBV5-6, the J gene TRBJ2-7, with 10 bases lining up with TRBD2. CDR1 SGHDT and CDR2 YYEEEE come from the germline V gene. The J segment lost 5 bases and the V segment lost 1 base, leaving 6 bases of the junction unmatched. CDR3 length: 15 residues. CDR3 bases: TGTGCCAGCAGCTTGTGGACAGCGGGAGGGAACGAGCAGTACGTC. Translation: CASSLWTAGGNEQYV.

This clone was recorded many times. This chain joins TRBV7-9 and TRBJ2-3; perhaps TRBD1 as D (5 bases). This CDR3 spans 15 amino acids. Germline CDR1 reads SEHNR; CDR2 reads FQNEAQ (reference sequence). V lost 4 bases, J lost 0 bases, and 11 bases lay in between. The CDR3 nucleotides read TGTGCCAGCAGCTCTGGACAAGCAAGCACAGATACGCAGTATTTT. It is translated as CASSSGQASTDTQYF.

This clone was found many times. The rearrangement joins TRBV6-6 to TRBJ1-5, with TRBD1 matching 9 bases. From germline, CDR1 is MNHNY and CDR2 SVGAGI (reference sequence). The CDR3 loop spans 16 amino acids. J gave up 1 base and V 4 bases, and 5 bases lay outside the gene matches. The CDR3 DNA sequence: TGTGCCAGCAGTTCGGTCGACAGGGGGAGCAATCAGCCCCAGCATTTT. Its protein is CASSSVDRGSNQPQHF.

In its sample, this clone was seen many times. The chain couples TRBV10-1 to TRBJ1-2, with D possibly matching TRBD1 (5 bases). This CDR3 contains 16 residues. CDR1 is WNHNN and CDR2 is SYGVQD in the germline V gene (reference sequence). The V gene lost 0 bases and the J gene lost 2 bases, with 13 bases spanning the gap. The CDR3 protein is CASSESVGPRNYGYTF. CDR3 nucleotides: TGCGCCAGCAGTGAGTCAGTGGGGCCGCGGAACTATGGCTACACCTTC.